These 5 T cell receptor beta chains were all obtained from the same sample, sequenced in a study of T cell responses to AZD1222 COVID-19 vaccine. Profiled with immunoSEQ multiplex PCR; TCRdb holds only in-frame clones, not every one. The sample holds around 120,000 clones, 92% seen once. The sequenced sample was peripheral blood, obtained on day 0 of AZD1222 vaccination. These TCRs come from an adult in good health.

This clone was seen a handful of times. The CDR3 coding sequence is TGTGCCAGCAGTTCTTTCGACAGGATGAACACTGAAGCTTTCTTT. Amino acids: CASSSFDRMNTEAFF. The chain carries TRBV6-6 and TRBJ1-1; the D gene is possibly TRBD1 (6 bases). The CDR3 consists of 15 residues. The germline CDR1 and CDR2 sequences are MNHNY and SVGAGI (reference sequence). V was shortened by 4 bases and J by 0 bases, with 12 bases between the two germline ends.

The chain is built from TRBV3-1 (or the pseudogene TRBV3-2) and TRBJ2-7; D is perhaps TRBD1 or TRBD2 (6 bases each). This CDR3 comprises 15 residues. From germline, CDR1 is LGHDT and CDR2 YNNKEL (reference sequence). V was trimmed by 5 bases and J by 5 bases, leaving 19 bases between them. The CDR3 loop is CASSGGPGAADEQYF. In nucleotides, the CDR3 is TGTGCCAGCAGCGGGGGGCCGGGGGCAGCGGACGAGCAGTACTTC.

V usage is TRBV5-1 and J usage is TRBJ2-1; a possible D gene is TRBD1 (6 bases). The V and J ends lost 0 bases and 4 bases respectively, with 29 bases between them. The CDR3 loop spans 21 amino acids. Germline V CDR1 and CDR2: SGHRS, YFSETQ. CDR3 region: CASSLAGPTDRGGGSYNEQFF. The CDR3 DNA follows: TGCGCCAGCAGCTTGGCGGGACCCACCGACCGAGGTGGGGGCTCTTACAATGAGCAGTTCTTC.

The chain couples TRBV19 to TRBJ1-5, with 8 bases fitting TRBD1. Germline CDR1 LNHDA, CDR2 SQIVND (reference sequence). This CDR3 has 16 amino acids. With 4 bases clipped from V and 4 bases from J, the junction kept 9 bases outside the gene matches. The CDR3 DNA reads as TGTGCCAGTAGTACAGGACGGACAGGGCCAAATCAGCCCCAGCATTTT. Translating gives CASSTGRTGPNQPQHF.

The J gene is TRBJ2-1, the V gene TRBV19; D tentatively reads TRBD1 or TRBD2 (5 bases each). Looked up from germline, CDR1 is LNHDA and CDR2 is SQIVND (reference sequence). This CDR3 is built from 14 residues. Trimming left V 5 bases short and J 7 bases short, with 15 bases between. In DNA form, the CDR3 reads TGTGCCAGTAGTGTGACCGGGACCTCAAATGAGCAGTTCTTC. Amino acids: CASSVTGTSNEQFF.